The 8 T cell receptor beta chains in this list originate from one sample, sequenced in a study of beta chain features in type 1 diabetes. The study reverse transcribed the entire isolated RNA, so it sequenced expressed TCRB transcripts. TCRdb keeps only in-frame clones here, not all; method: immunoSEQ multiplex PCR. The sample lists roughly 380,000 clones; less than 20% were seen once. The sequencing input was naive CD4+ T cells from blood. These receptors were collected from a woman aged 18-29 years in good health.

This clone was counted a few times. The chain recombines TRBV4-1 with TRBJ2-5; 12 bases are a match to TRBD2. This CDR3 contains 16 residues. CDR1 and CDR2 from the germline V gene are MGHRA and YSYEKL. V dropped 3 bases and J dropped 5; count of bases not matched to a gene: 7. CDR3 in DNA: TGCGCCAGCAGCCAGCGAACTAGCGGGGGGCTCGAGACCCAGTACTTC. It translates to CASSQRTSGGLETQYF.

The chain links TRBV5-1 to TRBJ1-4; 9 nucleotides align to TRBD1. Germline-derived CDR1 and CDR2 are SGHRS and YFSETQ. Unmatched junction bases numbered 9, after V lost 4 bases and J lost 8 bases. CDR3 size: 15 residues. CDR3 protein: CASSPTGGTGEKLFF. The CDR3 DNA is TGCGCCAGCAGCCCAACAGGGGGCACGGGAGAAAAACTGTTTTTT.

This clone was seen more than once but under ten times. The chain's CDR3 is CAWIRGLLPGDEQYF. The CDR3 nucleotides read TGTGCCTGGATTAGGGGACTTCTCCCAGGTGACGAGCAGTACTTC. The chain employs TRBV30 and TRBJ2-7; TRBD2 might be the D (6 bases). V lost 4 bases and J lost 5, with 21 bases in between. Germline CDR1 reads GTSNPN; CDR2 reads SVGIG (reference sequence). The CDR3 consists of 15 residues.

This clone was counted only a few times. The rearrangement joins TRBV5-4 to TRBJ2-7; 8 positions agree with TRBD2. Germline lookup yields CDR1 SGHNT and CDR2 YYREEE (reference sequence). V was clipped by 5 bases and J by 0 bases; unmatched bases: 4. There are 14 residues in the CDR3. CDR3 region: CASSQSGSSYEQYF. CDR3 sequence (DNA): TGTGCCAGCAGTCAAAGCGGGAGCTCCTACGAGCAGTACTTC.

This clone was picked up a small number of times. The chain links TRBV4-2 to TRBJ1-5; 8 bases map to TRBD1. The V gene end was trimmed by 4 bases and the J gene end by 0 bases; junction bases not matched to a gene: 5. Per germline, CDR1 LGHNA and CDR2 YNFKEQ. This CDR3 is 16 amino acids long. The CDR3 region is CASSRKDRDSNQPQHF. For the CDR3, the DNA is TGTGCCAGCAGCCGGAAGGACAGGGATAGCAATCAGCCCCAGCATTTT.

This clone was counted between two and nine times. This rearrangement joins TRBV30 to TRBJ2-5; D remains ambiguous. Germline V gene data show CDR1 as GTSNPN and CDR2 as SVGIG (reference sequence). The CDR3 runs to 12 residues. Trimming shortened V by 1 base and J by 5 bases, and 8 bases separated the two germline ends. The CDR3 sequence: CAWSGSRETQYF. The CDR3 nucleotides read TGTGCCTGGAGTGGGAGTAGGGAGACCCAGTACTTC.

The V call is TRBV14, the J call TRBJ2-1; 7 bases line up with TRBD2. CDR1 SGHDN and CDR2 FVKESK come from the germline V gene. With 4 bases clipped from V and 1 base from J, the junction kept 7 bases outside the gene matches. The CDR3 is made up of 16 amino acids. CDR3: CASSLSWGGSYNEQFF. The CDR3 region has the DNA TGTGCCAGCAGCCTCTCCTGGGGGGGGTCCTACAATGAGCAGTTCTTC.

The rearrangement joins TRBV25-1 to TRBJ2-7; TRBD2 might be the D (5 bases). This CDR3 comprises 13 residues. Germline CDR1 MGHDK, CDR2 SYGVNS. V lost 6 bases and J lost 2, with 11 bases in between. In DNA, the CDR3 is TGTGCCAGCAGCCTAGGGCGGGCCTACGAGCAGTACTTC. It translates to CASSLGRAYEQYF.